These 22 T cell receptor beta chains were sequenced from one sample in a study of cytomegalovirus exposure and HLA in healthy donors. Data came from immunoSEQ multiplex PCR; TCRdb stores just in-frame clones and leaves some out. Of about 170,000 clones listed, just under 90% are singletons. The material sequenced was PBMCs. The receptors here all came from a man between 18 and 35 years old in good health and CMV-seropositive.

The V gene is TRBV2, the J gene TRBJ1-2, with D perhaps matching TRBD1 (6 bases). V was pared by 6 bases and J by 2 bases, with 13 bases between. There are 14 residues in the CDR3. The germline V gene encodes CDR1 SNHLY and CDR2 FYNNEI. The CDR3 sequence is CASSEDRKNYGYTF. CDR3 nucleotide sequence: TGTGCCAGCAGCGAGGACAGAAAAAACTATGGCTACACCTTC.

A single count supports this clone. The J gene is TRBJ2-3, the V gene TRBV29-1; 10 positions match TRBD1. Germline V gene lookup returns CDR1 SQVTM and CDR2 ANQGSEA. J gave up 4 bases and V 4 bases, and 8 bases lay outside the gene matches. The CDR3 extends over 15 amino acids. CDR3 sequence reads: CSVGLLDRGSDTQYF. The CDR3 nucleotides are TGCAGCGTTGGGCTTCTGGACAGGGGGTCAGATACGCAGTATTTT.

This clone has just one count. The rearrangement joins TRBV14 to TRBJ2-7, with 10 bases lining up with TRBD2. V gave up 2 bases and J gave up 7 bases; unmatched junction bases: 14. This CDR3 contains 17 residues. CDR1 and CDR2 from the germline V gene are SGHDN and FVKESK. Here the CDR3 reads CASSQRAPGGLAEEQYF. CDR3 coding DNA: TGTGCCAGCAGCCAACGCGCCCCTGGAGGACTAGCGGAAGAGCAGTACTTC.

Regarding this clone: One junction end does not reproduce the germline sequence, and a read error may be involved. The chain is built from TRBV6-6 and TRBJ2-3, with 7 bases aligning to TRBD2. The CDR3 totals 16 residues. Germline V gene sequence: CDR1 MNHNY, CDR2 SVGAGI (reference sequence). The CDR3: CASSDSMQSGADTQYF. The CDR3 DNA sequence: TGTGCCAGCAGTGACTCGATGCAGAGCGGGGCAGATACGCAGTATTTT.

This rearrangement joins TRBV11-2 to TRBJ2-7; D may be TRBD2 (5 bases). The CDR3 length is 14 residues. Trimming stripped 5 bases from V and 2 bases from J, with 13 bases between. Germline V gene sequence: CDR1 SGHAT, CDR2 FQNNGV. The CDR3: CASSPRTPAYEQYF. The CDR3 DNA sequence: TGTGCCAGCAGCCCACGGACTCCAGCCTACGAGCAGTACTTC.

The genes are TRBV10-1 and TRBJ2-2; TRBD1 might be the D (5 bases). Germline V gives CDR1 WNHNN, CDR2 SYGVQD (reference sequence). With 3 bases removed from V and 4 bases from J, the gap between germline ends came to 15 bases. CDR3 length: 16 amino acids. For the CDR3, the DNA is TGCGCCAGCAGTGATGGGCAGGGCGCGATCACCGGGGAGCTGTTTTTT. Its translation: CASSDGQGAITGELFF.

The rearrangement links TRBV14 to TRBJ2-2, with D perhaps matching TRBD2 (5 bases). There are 16 residues in the CDR3. The germline gives CDR1 SGHDN, CDR2 FVKESK. The V and J ends lost 0 bases and 1 base respectively, with 9 bases between them. CDR3 loop: CASSQDPGRNTGELFF. CDR3 sequence (DNA): TGTGCCAGCAGCCAAGATCCGGGAAGGAACACCGGGGAGCTGTTTTTT.

This chain connects TRBV9 to TRBJ2-2; D possibly corresponds to TRBD2 (5 bases). V dropped 0 bases and J dropped 7 bases, with 13 bases sitting between them. The CDR3 runs to 15 residues. Germline V gene sequence: CDR1 SGDLS, CDR2 YYNGEE. The chain's CDR3 is CASSVDRARVGELFF. The CDR3 DNA reads TGTGCCAGCAGCGTAGATCGGGCGCGGGTCGGGGAGCTGTTTTTT.

The chain carries TRBV10-3 and TRBJ1-5, with 9 bases identical to TRBD1. With 3 bases clipped from V and 5 bases from J, the junction kept 8 bases outside the gene matches. Germline CDR1 and CDR2: ENHRY and SYGVKD. The CDR3 is made up of 16 amino acids. The CDR3 spells CAISELGQGTDQPQHF. DNA for the CDR3: TGTGCCATCAGTGAACTGGGACAGGGTACGGATCAGCCCCAGCATTTT.

The rearrangement uses TRBV5-5 and TRBJ1-5; possible D gene TRBD1, 5 bases. The CDR3 is made up of 15 amino acids. Germline-derived CDR1 and CDR2 are SGHKS and YYEKEE (reference sequence). V lost 2 bases, J lost 4 bases, and 13 bases lay in between. The CDR3 nucleotides read TGTGCCAGCAGCTTCGACGGGACTTCAAATCAGCCCCAGCATTTT. This gives the protein CASSFDGTSNQPQHF.

CDR3: CASSGGTVRETQYF. The CDR3 nucleotides read TGTGCCAGCAGCGGAGGGACGGTCCGGGAGACCCAGTACTTC. The chain recombines TRBV2 with TRBJ2-5, with a possible D match to TRBD2 (6 bases). Germline CDR1 and CDR2: SNHLY and FYNNEI. Trimming took off 6 bases at V and 5 bases at J, with 16 bases between the two ends. CDR3 length: 14 amino acids. Using reference TRBV2 and TRBJ2-5 for the parts outside the CDR3, the full variable domain is EPEVTQTPSHQVTQMGQEVILRCVPISNHLYFYWYRQILGQKVEFLVSFYNNEISEKSEIFDDQFSVERPDGSNFTLKIRSTKLEDSAMYFCASSGGTVRETQYFGPGTRLLVL.

This sequence joins TRBV5-1 and TRBJ2-7, with TRBD1 as a possible D gene (6 bases). With 3 bases removed from V and 2 bases from J, the gap between germline ends came to 15 bases. There are 15 residues in the CDR3. Looked up from germline, CDR1 is SGHRS and CDR2 is YFSETQ. CDR3 sequence (DNA): TGCGCCAGCAGCTCCTATGTGACAGGCCCCTACGAGCAGTACTTC. It yields the protein CASSSYVTGPYEQYF.

The chain has TRBV11-3 and TRBJ2-4, with 7 bases matching TRBD1. Germline V gene lookup returns CDR1 SGHNT and CDR2 YENEEA. V gave up 5 bases and J gave up 7 bases; unmatched junction bases: 14. There are 16 residues in the CDR3. CDR3 protein: CASSPEPGQIRNIQYF. CDR3 coding DNA: TGTGCCAGCAGCCCAGAACCGGGACAGATAAGGAACATTCAGTACTTC.

The CDR3 sequence is CSVGTRGRGANVLTF. CDR3 DNA: TGCAGCGTTGGGACTCGGGGGAGAGGGGCCAACGTCCTGACTTTC. The V gene is TRBV29-1, the J gene TRBJ2-6, with TRBD2 as a possible D gene (6 bases). Germline V lookup: CDR1 SQVTM, CDR2 ANQGSEA. V lost 4 bases and J 4 bases, leaving 14 bases between the germline ends. This CDR3 spans 15 amino acids.

The chain couples TRBV27 to TRBJ2-7, with D possibly being TRBD1 (5 bases). The CDR3 contains 13 residues. The germline V gene has CDR1 MNHEY and CDR2 SMNVEV (reference sequence). The V end was cut by 8 bases, the J end by 3 bases, with 14 bases between. For the CDR3, the DNA is TGTGCCAGCCGACCTATTACAGGCTACGAGCAGTACTTC. Protein sequence: CASRPITGYEQYF.

The rearrangement joins TRBV5-3 to TRBJ1-5; a weak D match, TRBD1 (6 bases). TRBV5-3 is an ORF, with its function uncertain. V was shortened by 9 bases and J by 3 bases, with 16 bases between the two germline ends. The length of the CDR3 is 14 residues. CDR3 amino acids: CATKQGKDNQPQHF. CDR3 sequence (DNA): TGTGCCACAAAACAGGGAAAGGACAATCAGCCCCAGCATTTT.

The chain links TRBV5-6 to TRBJ2-7; TRBD2 is a possible D gene (6 bases). CDR3 size: 14 residues. Trimming pared 2 bases from V and 6 bases from J, leaving 15 bases between. Germline V lookup: CDR1 SGHDT, CDR2 YYEEEE. CDR3 loop: CASSFWGSGVEQYF. The CDR3 DNA reads TGTGCCAGCAGCTTTTGGGGGTCGGGGGTCGAGCAGTACTTC.

V and J are TRBV12-5 and TRBJ1-4; D gene ambiguous. Looked up from germline, CDR1 is LGHNT and CDR2 is FRNRAP. V lost 7 bases and J 0 bases, leaving 15 bases between the germline ends. The CDR3 runs to 16 residues. DNA of the CDR3: TGTGCTAGTGCCTTCCTATTCCATGCAACTAATGAAAAACTGTTTTTT. It specifies CASAFLFHATNEKLFF.

The chain is built from TRBV7-6 and TRBJ2-3; 10 bases match TRBD2. V gave up 4 bases and J gave up 1 base; unmatched junction bases: 2. Germline loops: CDR1 SGHVS, CDR2 FNYEAQ. This CDR3 comprises 15 residues. CDR3 coding DNA: TGTGCCAGCAGCTCCGGGACTAGCGGCACAGATACGCAGTATTTT. Translated, it gives CASSSGTSGTDTQYF.

The J gene is TRBJ2-2, the V gene TRBV9; 10 bases line up with TRBD1. The CDR3 runs to 15 residues. V was pared by 4 bases and J by 7 bases, with 7 bases of the junction left unmatched. Germline V CDR1 and CDR2: SGDLS, YYNGEE. The CDR3 nucleotides read TGTGCCAGCAGCCAGAGACAGGGGGCTAACGGGGAGCTGTTTTTT. Its translation: CASSQRQGANGELFF.

The chain is built from TRBV7-2 and TRBJ1-4; D gene ambiguous. Germline assignment: CDR1 SGHTA and CDR2 FQGNSA. The CDR3 loop spans 15 amino acids. Trimming took off 5 bases at V and 7 bases at J, with 17 bases between the two ends. CDR3: CASSARTRGGEKLFF. Here the CDR3 DNA reads TGTGCCAGCAGCGCCCGTACGCGGGGAGGTGAAAAACTGTTTTTT.

The chain is built from TRBV19 and TRBJ2-2; D perhaps matches TRBD2 (5 bases). The CDR3 contains 12 residues. Trimming took 6 bases from V and 9 from J, leaving 11 bases between them. The V gene's germline CDR1 is LNHDA and CDR2 SQIVND (reference sequence). The CDR3 nucleotides read TGTGCCAGTAGGTCTGAGCGGCGGGAGCTGTTTTTT. It encodes CASRSERRELFF.